A selection of T cell receptor beta chains follows, all from one sample in a study of OX40 agonist ivuxolimab in advanced cancers. Clones were read by immunoSEQ multiplex PCR, and TCRdb kept only the in-frame ones, dropping some. The sample includes approximately 38,000 clones, about 92% seen only once; the top ten take about a tenth. The sample here was CD4+ or CD8+ T cells sorted from blood, taken in a trial of the OX40 agonist ivuxolimab. These receptor sequences come from an adult with an advanced solid tumor such as melanoma, head and neck, liver or kidney cancer. Each CDR3 is given without its conserved first and last residue.

J gene,V gene,CDR3 protein
TRBJ2-7,TRBV21-1,ASSNSGEGVYEQY
TRBJ1-1,TRBV2,ATFQGFNTEAF
TRBJ2-2,TRBV11-2,ASGVMNTGELF
TRBJ2-1,TRBV9,ASSVGAGGNEQF
TRBJ2-3,TRBV19,ASSIRLAGHSFPTDTQY
TRBJ2-1,TRBV4-1,ASSQGGGRAYNEQF
TRBJ1-2,TRBV28,ATGQGAGGYT
TRBJ2-7,TRBV15,ATSEEWRSFPYEQY
TRBJ1-5,TRBV11-2,ASSLGGGAGQPQH
TRBJ2-1,TRBV6-6,ASSSPYNEQF
-,TRBV7-9,ASSGGGYYEQY
TRBJ2-2,TRBV4-2,ASSQRQAEMNTGELF
TRBJ2-1,TRBV4-3,ASSPFISVAEQF
TRBJ2-1,TRBV9,ASSAGLGAHNEQF
TRBJ2-7,TRBV4-1,ASSQMGAREQY
TRBJ1-5,TRBV12-5,ASGLAPQVYSNQPQH
TRBJ1-2,TRBV7-3,ASTPGLGYGYT
TRBJ2-7,TRBV27,ASSSGTSGYEQY
TRBJ2-1,TRBV6-4,ASSDTGTSSYNEQF
TRBJ2-2,TRBV7-9,ASSLNLGRADGTGELF
TRBJ2-1,TRBV9,ASSPGSGVVNEQF
TRBJ2-1,TRBV9,ASSPQPGALGNEQF
TRBJ1-5,TRBV6-4,ASSVVGQGGQPQH
TRBJ1-6,TRBV25-1,ASSWQGYNSPLH
TRBJ1-1,TRBV9,ASSVGEQGMNTEAF
TRBJ1-1,TRBV5-3,ARSLWGAEAF
TRBJ1-5,TRBV27,ASSQGTGGNQPQH
TRBJ2-7,TRBV28,ASSYPLAGAFVGEQY
TRBJ1-5,TRBV4-1,ASSQVGVRDRRTQH
TRBJ1-2,TRBV4-1,ASSQFPGRTDGYT
TRBJ2-2,TRBV10-3,AISEPGTVTGELF
TRBJ1-2,TRBV6-1,ASSAPHSLSVANYGYT
TRBJ1-4,TRBV11-2,ASSDLDSFNEKLF
TRBJ2-1,TRBV29-1,SVEDYNEQF
TRBJ2-3,TRBV27,ASGITDTQY
TRBJ2-7,TRBV13,ASRGQDGPYEQY
TRBJ2-1,TRBV27,ASRRTGGAYNEQF
TRBJ1-1,TRBV12-5,ASGSEENTEAF
TRBJ1-1,TRBV5-6,ASSIGPTTLNTEAF
TRBJ2-3,TRBV7-3,ASSLGTSGRDTQY
TRBJ2-7,TRBV25-1,ASSEVGYEQY
TRBJ1-1,TRBV27,ASRETGPNTEAF
TRBJ2-1,TRBV5-1,ASSRVREVRDEQF
TRBJ2-1,TRBV9,ASSGLAGENYNEQF
TRBJ2-5,TRBV13,ASSLDSSRETQY
TRBJ2-1,TRBV6-1,ASSEMEDTLNNEQF
TRBJ2-7,TRBV6-5,ASSYSTAGGSYEQY
TRBJ1-2,TRBV29-1,SARTDNIENYGYT
TRBJ2-1,TRBV27,ASSLGTSGRGGEQF
TRBJ1-2,TRBV28,ASTRDRGTLDYGYT
TRBJ1-1,TRBV27,ASSRTGWNTEAF
TRBJ1-1,TRBV6-6,ASSQYRATEAF
TRBJ2-3,TRBV20-1,SAPLLDTQY
TRBJ2-3,TRBV5-1,ASTRGVARQASTDTQY
TRBJ2-1,TRBV19,ASSIGLADNEQF